The 19 T cell receptor beta chains given below trace back to one sample, sequenced in a study of shared clonotypes between healthy human individuals. CD45RO-negative, CCR7-selected cells formed the naive CD8 fraction, which excluded terminally differentiated effector memory CD45RA+ cells. Produced via immunoSEQ multiplex PCR; TCRdb's table is partial and in-frame only. The sample yields 1.5 million to 2.5 million clones, 85% to 95% seen once. Material for sequencing was naive CD8+ T cells sorted from blood. Receptors were obtained from a man younger than 35 in good health.

The chain combines TRBV6-1 with TRBJ1-2, with 8 bases identical to TRBD1. The junction had 1 base not matched to a gene; V was cut back by 0 bases and J by 4 bases. Looked up from germline, CDR1 is MNHNS and CDR2 is SASEGT. The CDR3 loop spans 14 amino acids. The CDR3 here is CASSEAGTGYGYTF. The CDR3 bases are TGTGCCAGCAGTGAAGCGGGGACAGGCTATGGCTACACCTTC.

A single count supports this clone. The chain carries TRBV15 and TRBJ1-2; D gene uncertain. Germline assignment: CDR1 LNHNV and CDR2 YYDKDF (reference sequence). The CDR3 has 12 residues. V lost 4 bases and J lost 0, with 3 bases in between. In DNA form, the CDR3 reads TGTGCCACCAGCACAGCTAACTATGGCTACACCTTC. Protein sequence: CATSTANYGYTF.

This sequence joins TRBV6-5 and TRBJ2-7; TRBD2 matches at 12 bases. V trimming: 2 bases; J trimming: 6 bases; junction bases outside the gene matches: 5. The CDR3 spans 15 residues. Germline V CDR1 and CDR2: MNHEY, SVGAGI. CDR3: CASSYDPGLAGEQYF. DNA for the CDR3: TGTGCCAGCAGTTACGACCCGGGACTAGCGGGCGAGCAGTACTTC.

The chain joins TRBV6-1 to TRBJ2-3; TRBD2 aligns across 12 bases. Trimming took 5 bases from V and 4 from J; bases not matched to a gene: 4. The germline V gene has CDR1 MNHNS and CDR2 SASEGT. The length of the CDR3 is 15 residues. The CDR3 here is CASSRTSGIPDTQYF. CDR3 sequence (DNA): TGTGCCAGCAGTCGGACTAGCGGGATTCCAGATACGCAGTATTTT.

A note on this clone: This specimen includes other DNA sequences encoding the same CDR3. The rearrangement joins TRBV4-2 to TRBJ2-7; D is perhaps TRBD2 (7 bases). CDR1 is LGHNA, CDR2 YNFKEQ, per germline. V was trimmed by 0 bases and J by 3 bases, leaving 15 bases between them. The CDR3 is made up of 16 amino acids. The CDR3 loop reads CASSQETGGRDYEQYF. In DNA form, the CDR3 reads TGTGCCAGCAGCCAAGAGACGGGGGGCAGAGACTACGAGCAGTACTTC.

Here the CDR3 DNA reads TGTGCCAGCAGCTTGGCACAGGGCCGGATTTACGAGCAGTACTTC. As protein: CASSLAQGRIYEQYF. The V call is TRBV5-4, the J call TRBJ2-7; tentative D call: TRBD1 (6 bases). Between the trimmed V and J ends, which lost 0 bases and 4 bases, there was a span of 14 bases. The CDR3 has 15 amino acids. The germline CDR1 and CDR2 sequences are SGHNT and YYREEE (reference sequence).

The rearrangement uses TRBV15 and TRBJ1-4, with a tentative D call TRBD1 (5 bases). This CDR3 comprises 15 residues. Trimming took off 6 bases at V and 7 bases at J, with 18 bases between the two ends. Germline CDR1 LNHNV, CDR2 YYDKDF (reference sequence). The DNA for the CDR3 is TGTGCCACCAGTGAATCCGGGACGACGGTTGAAAAACTGTTTTTT. Translation: CATSESGTTVEKLFF.

This chain links TRBV7-9 with TRBJ1-1, with a tentative D call TRBD1 (5 bases). The V end lost 5 bases, the J end lost 0 bases, and 10 bases lay between the germline ends. The CDR3 spans 14 residues. Germline V gene data show CDR1 as SEHNR and CDR2 as FQNEAQ (reference sequence). The CDR3 DNA is TGTGCCAGCAGCCTCCCGGGGGTGAACACTGAAGCTTTCTTT. This encodes CASSLPGVNTEAFF.

This chain links TRBV6-5 with TRBJ1-2, with D unclear. The CDR3 consists of 15 residues. The germline V gene has CDR1 MNHEY and CDR2 SVGAGI. V lost 0 bases to trimming and J lost 6 bases, with 14 bases between them. The CDR3 here is CASSYSEGLSDGYTF. The CDR3 coding sequence is TGTGCCAGCAGTTACTCCGAGGGTCTGAGCGATGGCTACACCTTC.

The rearrangement joins TRBV7-8 to TRBJ2-1; D is uncertain. With 7 bases removed from V and 0 bases from J, the gap between germline ends came to 7 bases. Germline CDR1 reads SGHVS; CDR2 reads FQNEAQ. This CDR3 has 13 amino acids. The CDR3 nucleotides read TGTGCCAGCACCGCGCACTCCTACAATGAGCAGTTCTTC. Encoded protein: CASTAHSYNEQFF. The full variable domain, its missing parts supplied by reference TRBV7-8 and TRBJ2-1, is GAGVSQSPRYKVAKRGQDVALRCDPISGHVSLFWYQQALGQGPEFLTYFQNEAQLDKSGLPSDRFFAERPEGSVSTLKIQRTQQEDSAVYLCASTAHSYNEQFFGPGTRLTVL.

This chain uses TRBV27 with TRBJ1-2; D not resolved. Germline V CDR1 and CDR2: MNHEY, SMNVEV (reference sequence). Trimming shortened V by 2 bases and J by 5 bases, and 9 bases separated the two germline ends. The CDR3 has 13 amino acids. CDR3 bases: TGTGCCAGCAGTTTAAAGGGCGAATATGGCTACACCTTC. Amino acid sequence: CASSLKGEYGYTF.

The chain combines TRBV6-5 with TRBJ2-1; D might be TRBD2 (6 bases). The germline CDR1 and CDR2 sequences are MNHEY and SVGAGI. Trimming removed 6 bases at V and 7 bases at J, with 16 bases between. The CDR3 has 14 residues. The CDR3: CASSQWGLRNEQFF. The CDR3 nucleotides read TGTGCCAGCAGCCAGTGGGGACTCCGAAATGAGCAGTTCTTC.

The chain carries TRBV6-5 and TRBJ2-7; 11 nucleotides match TRBD1. This CDR3 has 14 residues. V lost 5 bases to trimming and J lost 4 bases; unmatched junction nucleotides: 4. Germline-derived CDR1 and CDR2 are MNHEY and SVGAGI. The CDR3 DNA reads as TGTGCCAGCAGTGAGGACAGGGGGCCTTACGAGCAGTACTTC. Amino acid sequence: CASSEDRGPYEQYF.

The chain uses TRBV7-8 and TRBJ2-7, with 8 positions matching TRBD1. V shed 3 bases, J shed 0 bases, and the junction held 7 bases outside the gene matches. Germline V gives CDR1 SGHVS, CDR2 FQNEAQ. The CDR3 is 16 residues long. The CDR3 DNA reads TGTGCCAGCAGCTTTACGTCAGGGGGCCTCTCCTACGAGCAGTACTTC. Encoded protein: CASSFTSGGLSYEQYF.

The chain has TRBV7-2 and TRBJ1-6; 9 bases align to TRBD1. J gave up 7 bases and V 1 base, and 5 bases lay outside the gene matches. CDR3 length equals 16 residues. The germline gives CDR1 SGHTA, CDR2 FQGNSA. The CDR3, as DNA: TGTGCCAGCAGCTTAGAGCCGGGACAGGGAAATTCACCCCTCCACTTT. Residues: CASSLEPGQGNSPLHF.

The chain uses TRBV30 and TRBJ2-3; 11 bases are a match to TRBD2. Germline assignment: CDR1 GTSNPN and CDR2 SVGIG (reference sequence). The CDR3 contains 19 residues. The V gene end was trimmed by 1 base and the J gene end by 2 bases; junction bases not matched to a gene: 14. CDR3 nucleotides: TGTGCCTGGAGTGGTGGGCTAGCGGGGGGCGAGTTGAACACAGATACGCAGTATTTT. Its protein product is CAWSGGLAGGELNTDTQYF.

The V gene is TRBV4-1, the J gene TRBJ2-7; D gene uncertain. The CDR3 is 13 residues long. Germline V lookup: CDR1 MGHRA, CDR2 YSYEKL. V was pared by 2 bases and J by 2 bases, with 7 bases between. CDR3 DNA: TGCGCCAGCAGCCAAACAGAAACCTACGAGCAGTACTTC. Protein sequence: CASSQTETYEQYF.

V gene TRBV11-2 combines with J gene TRBJ1-1, with 7 bases matching TRBD1. This CDR3 contains 14 residues. V lost 6 bases and J lost 2; bases outside the gene matches: 6. The germline CDR1 and CDR2 sequences are SGHAT and FQNNGV. The CDR3 nucleotides read TGTGCCAGCAGGCCGACAGGGCCTAACACTGAAGCTTTCTTT. Amino acids: CASRPTGPNTEAFF. The full variable domain, its missing parts supplied by reference TRBV11-2 and TRBJ1-1, is EAGVAQSPRYKIIEKRQSVAFWCNPISGHATLYWYQQILGQGPKLLIQFQNNGVVDDSQLPKDRFSAERLKGVDSTLKIQPAKLEDSAVYLCASRPTGPNTEAFFGQGTRLTVV.

The CDR3 coding sequence is TGCGCCAGCAGCTTGTCTGACCCGGCTCCAGGAGAGCAGTACTTC. This sequence encodes CASSLSDPAPGEQYF. The chain combines TRBV5-1 with TRBJ2-7; D remains unclear. Trimming stripped 1 base from V and 7 bases from J, with 18 bases between. The germline gives CDR1 SGHRS, CDR2 YFSETQ. The CDR3 contains 15 residues.